This TCR beta chain was captured in a study of human T cells and chemical hapten exposure. Whole-study context: Weekly administration of diphenylcyclopropenone to the scalp of patients continued throughout the roughly 23-week study. Study results and limitations: Sensitizing to DPC left TCRs with a frequency above 1 in 1000 unaltered.

Germline CDR1 is SGDLS and CDR2 is YYNGEE. V was pared by 0 bases and J by 4 bases, with 20 bases between. This CDR3 has 19 residues. TCRdb analysed the RACE reads with MiXCR anew, one entry per CDR3 protein. Of under 55,000 distinct CDR3 sequences in the sample, approximately 9.9% are singletons; the top ten hold roughly 15%. On this clonotype: As yet, its antigen is unknown.

As for time point: patch test 3, about 24 weeks after DPC sensitization. Treatment specified: therapeutic diphenylcyclopropenone sensitization with weekly scalp DPC. Non-pregnant alopecia patients aged 18 to 70, suitable for DPC therapy. The chain links TRBV9 to TRBJ1-6; perhaps TRBD1 as D (6 bases). The source of this sequence is a woman aged 40 to 50 with alopecia areata. Some clones in this sample may be carry-over from other donors' samples. Sequences were derived from whole blood, sampled in connection with sensitization to the hapten diphenylcyclopropenone (DPC). Here the CDR3 reads CASSVGGFQGRNYNSPLHF. CDR3 bases: TGTGCCAGCAGCGTAGGAGGTTTTCAGGGGCGGAATTATAATTCACCCCTCCACTTT.